This TCR beta chain was sequenced for a study of shared clonotypes between healthy human individuals. Genomic DNA (from each subset) was split evenly across several immunoSEQ plates. Only in-frame clones appear in the TCRdb table, and some are missing; sequencing was by immunoSEQ multiplex PCR. The sample lists some 700,000 clones; roughly 87% were seen once. There are a few counts of this clone. The study drew all its donors from Caucasian adults living in Nashville, Tennessee. Per germline, CDR1 SEHNR and CDR2 FQNEAQ (reference sequence). The CDR3 runs 15 residues. Trimming left V 2 bases short and J 5 bases short, with 16 bases between.

The chain uses TRBV7-9 and TRBJ2-7; no clear D gene. This TCR came from a man younger than 35 in good health. Some clones in this sample may be carry-over from other donors' samples. Sequencing was done on a sample of memory CD8+ T cells from PBMCs. Subset defined: CD45RO+ cells pooled with CCR7-negative TemRA cells. CDR3 residues: CASSLIRGAFDEQYF. The CDR3 DNA reads as TGTGCCAGCAGCTTAATACGCGGCGCATTCGACGAGCAGTACTTC.